This entry concerns a single TCR beta chain. This record belongs to a study of cytomegalovirus exposure and HLA in healthy donors. Only in-frame clones appear in the TCRdb table, and some are missing; sequencing was by immunoSEQ multiplex PCR. Seen here are fewer than 250,000 clones, just under 90% observed once, and the top ten hold less than 3%. V dropped 3 bases and J dropped 10 bases, with 15 bases sitting between them. Germline lookup yields CDR1 MDHEN and CDR2 SYDVKM. The CDR3 is 14 residues long. The chain couples TRBV28 to TRBJ1-4; no clear D gene. The clonotype comes from a man between 18 and 35 years old in good health and CMV-seronegative. Source material: PBMCs. The DNA of the CDR3 is TGTGCCAGCAGTTTCGGTTTCTCCCGTTCAAAACTGTTTTTT. It translates to CASSFGFSRSKLFF.